This T cell receptor beta chain was identified during a study of cytomegalovirus exposure and HLA in healthy donors. 60 Vbeta and 13 Jbeta primers were used in PCR. The data were produced by immunoSEQ multiplex PCR, yet TCRdb's version contains in-frame clones alone and is incomplete. The sample includes about 120,000 clones, over 65% of them seen just once. Broader study findings: Among TCR beta chains of equal frequency, HLA-associated ones were more clonally expanded in a later analysis. Later analysis suggested links between common viral pathogens and several top significant clusters. Within an earlier analysis, most TCR beta V segments proved productive either about 87% or about 30% of the time.

About this clone itself: Its antigen is currently unknown.

The receptor comes from a female donor in good health and CMV-seronegative. The specimen sequenced was PBMCs.

For the CDR3, the DNA is TGTGCCAGCAGTGAACAGGGTGGGTTGCCCTATAATTCACCCCTCCACTTT. Its translation: CASSEQGGLPYNSPLHF. The chain carries TRBV6-1 and TRBJ1-6, with D possibly matching TRBD1 (5 bases). Between the trimmed V and J ends, which lost 2 bases and 2 bases, there was a span of 13 bases. This CDR3 is 17 amino acids long. CDR1 is MNHNS, CDR2 SASEGT, per germline.